The next 17 T cell receptor beta chains were all read from a single sample in a study of radiotherapy plus CTLA-4 blockade in lung cancer (dated by TCRdb to the late 2010s). Library creation used the immunoSEQ multiplex PCR assay. TCRdb retrieved this table from immuneACCESS and kept in-frame rearrangements only. Not all clones are present; in checked studies, unresolved V genes account for under half, and no reason is known for the remainder. In this sample the table shows around 130,000 clones, approximately 90% of which occur a single time. The biggest ten clones account for more than 6.5% of the sample. This specimen consisted of peripheral blood, obtained from a patient treated with radiotherapy plus ipilimumab. The source of these receptors is a human donor with non-small cell lung cancer that progressed on radiotherapy plus ipilimumab.

The chain links TRBV5-5 to TRBJ2-7; TRBD1 agrees at 9 bases. V shed 4 bases, J shed 2 bases, and the junction held 16 bases outside the gene matches. Germline V CDR1 and CDR2: SGHKS, YYEKEE (reference sequence). The CDR3 is 18 residues long. CDR3 amino acids: CASSRWLRDRVLPYEQYF. DNA of the CDR3: TGTGCCAGCAGCCGATGGCTCCGGGACAGGGTCTTACCCTACGAGCAGTACTTC. Looking up the rest from reference TRBV5-5 and TRBJ2-7 gives the full variable domain: DAGVTQSPTHLIKTRGQQVTLRCSPISGHKSVSWYQQVLGQGPQFIFQYYEKEERGRGNFPDRFSARQFPNYSSELNVNALLLGDSALYLCASSRWLRDRVLPYEQYFGPGTRLTVT.

J is TRBJ2-7 and V is TRBV19; D possibly corresponds to TRBD1 (7 bases). The ends were cut back, 2 bases at V and 3 bases at J, with 23 bases in the middle. The CDR3 has 18 amino acids. Germline CDR1 is LNHDA and CDR2 is SQIVND (reference sequence). CDR3 DNA sequence: TGTGCCAGTAGTATACGGAGGGTAGACAGGGTCCAGATCTACGAGCAGTACTTC. Translation gives CASSIRRVDRVQIYEQYF.

This clone was seen only a few times. The chain carries TRBV15 and TRBJ2-5, with D unclear. Germline V gives CDR1 LNHNV, CDR2 YYDKDF (reference sequence). V was trimmed by 5 bases and J by 5 bases, leaving 6 bases between them. The length of the CDR3 is 11 residues. CDR3 loop: CATSQVETQYF. CDR3 sequence (DNA): TGTGCCACCAGCCAGGTGGAGACCCAGTACTTC.

The chain carries TRBV4-1 and TRBJ1-4, with D maybe TRBD1 (6 bases). The CDR3 contains 16 residues. Germline lookup yields CDR1 MGHRA and CDR2 YSYEKL. Trimming pared 3 bases from V and 1 base from J, leaving 12 bases between. The CDR3 here is CASSHLLGGTNEKLFF. As DNA, the CDR3 is TGCGCCAGCAGCCACCTATTAGGGGGAACTAATGAAAAACTGTTTTTT.

The V and J genes are TRBV18 and TRBJ1-1, with a possible D match to TRBD1 (5 bases). CDR1 is KGHSH, CDR2 LQKENI, per germline. Trimming cost V 6 bases and J 4 bases, with 12 bases left between them. The CDR3 has 13 amino acids. The CDR3 loop reads CASSGKGPTEAFF. The CDR3 DNA sequence: TGTGCCAGCTCCGGTAAGGGGCCCACTGAAGCTTTCTTT.

J is TRBJ2-7 and V is TRBV18; 7 bases agree with TRBD2. Germline CDR1 is KGHSH and CDR2 is LQKENI. This CDR3 contains 16 residues. The J segment lost 5 bases and the V segment lost 2 bases, leaving 12 bases of the junction unmatched. DNA of the CDR3: TGTGCCAGCTCACCATTCTCCGGACTAGAAACTCACGAGCAGTACTTC. Its translation: CASSPFSGLETHEQYF.

This rearrangement joins TRBV2 to TRBJ2-7, with D possibly matching TRBD2 (5 bases). V dropped 6 bases and J dropped 6 bases, with 18 bases sitting between them. The V gene's germline CDR1 is SNHLY and CDR2 FYNNEI. This CDR3 spans 14 amino acids. CDR3 protein: CASSAHRGGSEQYF. The DNA of the CDR3 is TGTGCCAGCAGCGCCCACCGAGGAGGTTCCGAGCAGTACTTC.

The chain recombines TRBV6-5 with TRBJ1-2; a weak D match, TRBD1 (5 bases). This CDR3 comprises 15 residues. V lost 0 bases and J lost 2, with 10 bases in between. Per the germline V gene, CDR1 is MNHEY and CDR2 is SVGAGI. Written as DNA, the CDR3 is TGTGCCAGCAGTTACTCCCCGGGACCCAACTATGGCTACACCTTC. Amino acid sequence: CASSYSPGPNYGYTF.

The V call is TRBV27, the J call TRBJ2-3; TRBD2 aligns across 9 bases. Germline V lookup: CDR1 MNHEY, CDR2 SMNVEV (reference sequence). The CDR3 extends over 17 amino acids. V shed 0 bases and J 0 bases; nucleotides not matched to a gene: 4. This chain's CDR3 is CASSLSRLAVSTDTQYF. The CDR3 nucleotides read TGTGCCAGCAGTTTATCGCGACTAGCGGTTAGCACAGATACGCAGTATTTT.

The V gene is TRBV5-8, the J gene TRBJ2-3; a weak D match, TRBD2 (5 bases). Trimming left V 2 bases short and J 1 base short, with 5 bases between. CDR3 length equals 13 residues. Germline CDR1 reads SGHTS; CDR2 reads YDEGEE. The DNA for the CDR3 is TGTGCCAGCAGCTTCGGGGGCACAGATACGCAGTATTTT. Amino acid sequence: CASSFGGTDTQYF.

V usage is TRBV7-3 and J usage is TRBJ2-2; D is possibly TRBD1 or TRBD2 (5 bases each). The CDR3 consists of 14 residues. V lost 5 bases, J lost 6 bases, and 13 bases lay in between. Per germline, CDR1 SGHTA and CDR2 FQGTGA. The DNA for the CDR3 is TGTGCCAGCAGCCCGGGGCGTCGGCCCGGGGAGCTGTTTTTT. It yields the protein CASSPGRRPGELFF.

This chain links TRBV11-3 with TRBJ2-2; D is unclear. Trimming took 5 bases from V and 2 from J, leaving 6 bases between them. CDR3 length: 13 residues. Germline loops: CDR1 SGHNT, CDR2 YENEEA. CDR3 in DNA: TGTGCCAGCAGCCACACAAACACCGGGGAGCTGTTTTTT. Translation: CASSHTNTGELFF. Full variable domain (rest looked up from reference TRBV11-3 and TRBJ2-2): EAGVVQSPRYKIIEKKQPVAFWCNPISGHNTLYWYLQNLGQGPELLIRYENEEAVDDSQLPKDRFSAERLKGVDSTLKIQPAELGDSAVYLCASSHTNTGELFFGEGSRLTVL.

This chain uses TRBV27 with TRBJ2-5; D may correspond to TRBD1 or TRBD2 (6 bases each). Looked up from germline, CDR1 is MNHEY and CDR2 is SMNVEV (reference sequence). This CDR3 is built from 16 residues. V dropped 3 bases and J dropped 1 base, with 15 bases sitting between them. CDR3 in amino acids: CASSFGGQGIQETQYF. The CDR3, as DNA: TGTGCCAGCAGTTTCGGGGGCCAGGGGATCCAAGAGACCCAGTACTTC.

The chain joins TRBV7-8 to TRBJ1-2, with a weak D call TRBD1 (5 bases). V was trimmed by 5 bases and J by 8 bases, leaving 21 bases between them. Germline CDR1 reads SGHVS; CDR2 reads FQNEAQ. CDR3 size: 15 residues. CDR3 protein: CASSPHEGGASGYTF. CDR3 in DNA: TGTGCCAGCAGCCCCCATGAGGGTGGGGCGAGCGGCTACACCTTC.

The gene calls are TRBV5-6 and TRBJ2-1, with D possibly being TRBD1 (8 bases). Germline V gene lookup returns CDR1 SGHDT and CDR2 YYEEEE. Trimming left V 0 bases short and J 7 bases short, with 17 bases between. This CDR3 comprises 16 residues. DNA of the CDR3: TGTGCCAGCAGCTTGGAGCGGGACAGGTTTTCGAATGAGCAGTTCTTC. It yields the protein CASSLERDRFSNEQFF.

This clone was seen only once. The V gene is TRBV27, the J gene TRBJ2-7; 12 nucleotides agree with TRBD1. CDR3 length equals 15 residues. CDR1 is MNHEY and CDR2 is SMNVEV in the germline V gene (reference sequence). V dropped 2 bases and J dropped 5; count of bases not matched to a gene: 4. As DNA, the CDR3 is TGTGCCAGCAGTTTACCCGGGACAGGGGGCAACGAGCAGTACTTC. The encoded protein is CASSLPGTGGNEQYF.

The rearrangement uses TRBV2 and TRBJ2-7, with 7 bases that match TRBD2. V was clipped by 0 bases and J by 0 bases; unmatched bases: 14. This CDR3 spans 19 amino acids. Germline V gene sequence: CDR1 SNHLY, CDR2 FYNNEI. The DNA of the CDR3 is TGTGCCAGCAGTGAAGCGCTTTGGCTCCGGCGGGAGCCCTCCTACGAGCAGTACTTC. Residues: CASSEALWLRREPSYEQYF.